Presented here are 10 T cell receptor beta chains from one specimen sequenced in a study of blood T cell dynamics during melanoma immunotherapy. Time point specified: week 3, after first cycle of checkpoint inhibitor. TCRdb keeps only in-frame clones here, not all; method: immunoSEQ multiplex PCR. This table has about 4,200 clones, around nine tenths appearing once. The sample consisted of blood, taken from a patient treated with checkpoint blockade. Receptor source: a human donor with melanoma.

The chain joins TRBV6-5 to TRBJ1-5; D not resolved. The germline V and J ends were trimmed by 6 bases and 1 base, with 13 bases remaining between them. Per germline, CDR1 MNHEY and CDR2 SVGAGI. There are 15 residues in the CDR3. The CDR3 loop reads CASSHYGGSNQPQHF. The CDR3 bases are TGTGCCAGCAGCCACTACGGAGGAAGCAATCAGCCCCAGCATTTT.

This chain links TRBV4-3 with TRBJ2-2; 7 positions match TRBD1. CDR1 LGHNA and CDR2 YSLEER come from the germline V gene. The CDR3 totals 14 residues. The V and J ends lost 8 bases and 3 bases, in that order; junction bases with no gene match: 6. Written as DNA, the CDR3 is TGCGCCAGCCAGACAGGGATGGACACCGGGGAGCTGTTTTTT. Translation gives CASQTGMDTGELFF.

The DNA for the CDR3 is TGTGCCAGCAGTCCTCCATCCTACGAGCAGTACTTC. It yields the protein CASSPPSYEQYF. The chain joins TRBV28 to TRBJ2-7; D remains ambiguous. CDR1 is MDHEN, CDR2 SYDVKM, per germline. Trimming removed 5 bases at V and 1 base at J, with 6 bases between. CDR3 size: 12 residues.

CDR3 amino acids: CASKLISGRSTDTQYF. The CDR3 DNA sequence: TGTGCCAGCAAATTGATTAGCGGGAGGAGCACAGATACGCAGTATTTT. This chain links TRBV27 with TRBJ2-3, with 10 bases fitting TRBD2. The CDR3 sequence is 16 residues long. CDR1 MNHEY and CDR2 SMNVEV come from the germline V gene (reference sequence). V shed 7 bases and J 0 bases; nucleotides not matched to a gene: 7.

CDR3 region: CASSLGGTTQETQYF. CDR3 DNA sequence: TGTGCCAGCAGCTTAGGGGGGACGACTCAAGAGACCCAGTACTTC. The chain combines TRBV11-2 with TRBJ2-5; D may be TRBD1 or TRBD2 (5 bases each). V was clipped by 1 base and J by 2 bases, with 11 bases between them. The CDR3 spans 15 residues. In germline, CDR1 is SGHAT, CDR2 FQNNGV. The variable domain in full, completed from reference TRBV11-2 and TRBJ2-5, reads EAGVAQSPRYKIIEKRQSVAFWCNPISGHATLYWYQQILGQGPKLLIQFQNNGVVDDSQLPKDRFSAERLKGVDSTLKIQPAKLEDSAVYLCASSLGGTTQETQYFGPGTRLLVL.

This chain joins TRBV15 and TRBJ1-3; a possible D gene is TRBD1 (5 bases). This CDR3 has 14 residues. Trimming pared 1 base from V and 2 bases from J, leaving 6 bases between. The germline CDR1 and CDR2 sequences are LNHNV and YYDKDF (reference sequence). The CDR3 spells CATSRGDPGNTIYF. Here the CDR3 DNA reads TGTGCCACCAGCAGAGGGGACCCTGGAAACACCATATATTTT.

The chain employs TRBV19 and TRBJ1-3; 10 nucleotides agree with TRBD1. CDR1 is LNHDA and CDR2 is SQIVND in the germline V gene (reference sequence). Trimming took 6 bases from V and 2 from J; bases not matched to a gene: 4. The CDR3 runs to 15 residues. CDR3 sequence: CASRRQGAAGNTIYF. The CDR3 DNA is TGTGCCAGTAGGAGACAGGGGGCGGCTGGAAACACCATATATTTT. Together with reference TRBV19 and TRBJ1-3, the CDR3 gives the full variable domain: DGGITQSPKYLFRKEGQNVTLSCEQNLNHDAMYWYRQDPGQGLRLIYYSQIVNDFQKGDIAEGYSVSREKKESFPLTVTSAQKNPTAFYLCASRRQGAAGNTIYFGEGSWLTVV.

V is TRBV9 and J is TRBJ2-1; 11 nucleotides agree with TRBD2. Trimming removed 2 bases from V and 9 bases from J; junction bases left unmatched: 7. CDR3 length equals 15 residues. Per the germline V gene, CDR1 is SGDLS and CDR2 is YYNGEE. The CDR3 sequence is CASSVTSGSISEQFF. In DNA form, the CDR3 reads TGTGCCAGCAGCGTCACTAGCGGGAGTATCAGTGAGCAGTTCTTC.

Concerning this clone: Other DNA sequences in this sample translate to the same CDR3. This chain uses TRBV7-8 with TRBJ2-7; 7 bases line up with TRBD1. Per the germline V gene, CDR1 is SGHVS and CDR2 is FQNEAQ. The CDR3 totals 14 residues. Trimming cost V 2 bases and J 4 bases; bases outside gene matches: 5. The CDR3 protein is CASSLRTGIYEQYF. For the CDR3, the DNA is TGTGCCAGCAGCTTACGGACAGGAATTTACGAGCAGTACTTC. Complete variable domain (other parts from reference TRBV7-8 and TRBJ2-7): GAGVSQSPRYKVAKRGQDVALRCDPISGHVSLFWYQQALGQGPEFLTYFQNEAQLDKSGLPSDRFFAERPEGSVSTLKIQRTQQEDSAVYLCASSLRTGIYEQYFGPGTRLTVT.

The sample holds a few counts of this clone. The chain recombines TRBV7-2 with TRBJ2-3; either TRBD1 or TRBD2 may fit D (5 bases each). Trimming took off 7 bases at V and 0 bases at J, with 17 bases between the two ends. The CDR3 loop spans 16 amino acids. Germline-derived CDR1 and CDR2 are SGHTA and FQGNSA. CDR3 in amino acids: CASIPLGRESTDTQYF. Here the CDR3 DNA reads TGTGCCAGCATCCCTCTGGGCAGGGAGAGCACAGATACGCAGTATTTT.